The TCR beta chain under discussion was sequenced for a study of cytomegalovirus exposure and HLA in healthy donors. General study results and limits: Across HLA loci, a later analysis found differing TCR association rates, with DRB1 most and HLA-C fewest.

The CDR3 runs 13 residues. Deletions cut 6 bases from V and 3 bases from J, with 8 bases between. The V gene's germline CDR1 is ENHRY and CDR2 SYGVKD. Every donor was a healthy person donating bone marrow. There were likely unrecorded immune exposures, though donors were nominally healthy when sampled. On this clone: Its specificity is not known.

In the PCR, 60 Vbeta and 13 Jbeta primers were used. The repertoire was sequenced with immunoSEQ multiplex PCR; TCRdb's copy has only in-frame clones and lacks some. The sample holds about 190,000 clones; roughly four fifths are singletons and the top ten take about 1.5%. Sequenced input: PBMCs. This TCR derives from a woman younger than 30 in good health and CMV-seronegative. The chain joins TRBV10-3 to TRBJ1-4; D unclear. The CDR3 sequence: CAIRPDSNEKLFF. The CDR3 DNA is TGTGCCATCAGGCCCGACTCTAATGAAAAACTGTTTTTT.